Listed here is a single T cell receptor beta chain. This CDR3 is 13 amino acids long. The V segment lost 9 bases and the J segment 4 bases; nucleotides outside the gene matches: 8. Germline V gives CDR1 LGHDT, CDR2 YNNKEL (reference sequence). Here immunoSEQ multiplex PCR was the method, and the copy in TCRdb shows in-frame clones only, minus some. Here the sample spans around 190,000 clones, 90% being singletons. This sample is drawn from a study of control samples from healthy donors and cancer patients. The chain combines TRBV3-1 (or the pseudogene TRBV3-2) with TRBJ2-7; 8 bases map to TRBD1. This clonotype was sampled from a woman aged 50 to 65 in good health. Material: blood. CDR3 sequence (DNA): TGTGCCAGTATGGACAGGGTGGGATACGAGCAGTACTTC. Translation gives CASMDRVGYEQYF.